One and the same sample provided the 19 T cell receptor beta chains below, sequenced in a study of blood T cell repertoires in COVID-19. The table came from immunoSEQ multiplex PCR; TCRdb's copy has only in-frame clones and leaves some out. The table lists around 200,000 clones, roughly four fifths of them singletons. Sequenced: PBMCs or T cells enriched from blood (not recorded which). These receptors originate from a man in his forties or fifties who had recovered from COVID-19.

The V gene is TRBV24-1, the J gene TRBJ2-3, with D tentatively TRBD2 (6 bases). This CDR3 has 15 residues. Germline CDR1 KGHDR, CDR2 SFDVKD. V lost 1 base and J 4 bases, leaving 11 bases between the germline ends. Here the CDR3 reads CATSDLGSGADTQYF. DNA for the CDR3: TGTGCCACCAGTGATTTAGGTAGCGGAGCAGATACGCAGTATTTT.

V gene TRBV7-9 combines with J gene TRBJ2-3; perhaps TRBD2 as D (6 bases). Trimming cost V 4 bases and J 5 bases, with 16 bases left between them. Germline assignment: CDR1 SEHNR and CDR2 FQNEAQ (reference sequence). This CDR3 contains 15 residues. DNA for the CDR3: TGTGCCAGCAGCTCCCCGACTAGTTTGGGAGATACGCAGTATTTT. Amino acid sequence: CASSSPTSLGDTQYF.

The rearrangement links TRBV6-5 to TRBJ1-2, with D tentatively TRBD1 (6 bases). Between the trimmed V and J ends, which lost 4 bases and 8 bases, there was a span of 17 bases. Germline assignment: CDR1 MNHEY and CDR2 SVGAGI. The CDR3 extends over 14 amino acids. CDR3 coding DNA: TGTGCCAGCAGTTCGGGGGGCAGATTGGGAGGCTACACCTTC. Encoded protein: CASSSGGRLGGYTF.

The rearrangement joins TRBV24-1 to TRBJ1-5; D not resolved. Per the germline V gene, CDR1 is KGHDR and CDR2 is SFDVKD. Trimming took 3 bases from V and 3 from J, leaving 14 bases between them. This CDR3 comprises 16 residues. Written as DNA, the CDR3 is TGTGCCACCAGTGATCCCTCGGTGGGCAACAATCAGCCCCAGCATTTT. This translates into CATSDPSVGNNQPQHF.

This clone was seen more than once but under ten times. The genes are TRBV19 and TRBJ2-7, with TRBD2 matching 8 bases. Germline-derived CDR1 and CDR2 are LNHDA and SQIVND (reference sequence). After removal of 4 bases from V and 2 bases from J, the junction contained 7 bases not matched to a gene. The CDR3 is 15 residues long. The CDR3 sequence: CASSTGLAGPYEQYF. Here the CDR3 DNA reads TGTGCCAGTAGTACAGGGTTAGCGGGACCCTACGAGCAGTACTTC.

The chain has TRBV15 and TRBJ2-1, with 10 bases identical to TRBD1. The CDR3 extends over 14 amino acids. The germline CDR1 and CDR2 sequences are LNHNV and YYDKDF (reference sequence). The V and J ends lost 5 bases and 5 bases, in that order; junction bases with no gene match: 3. Here the CDR3 reads CATSRDRGNNEQFF. The CDR3 coding sequence is TGTGCCACCAGCCGGGACAGGGGTAACAATGAGCAGTTCTTC. The entire variable domain, with the rest obtained from reference TRBV15 and TRBJ2-1, is as follows: DAMVIQNPRYQVTQFGKPVTLSCSQTLNHNVMYWYQQKSSQAPKLLFHYYDKDFNNEADTPDNFQSRRPNTSFCFLDIRSPGLGDTAMYLCATSRDRGNNEQFFGPGTRLTVL.

V usage is TRBV18 and J usage is TRBJ1-3; 7 bases fit TRBD1. The CDR3 spans 17 residues. Germline CDR1 and CDR2: KGHSH and LQKENI. Trimming removed 0 bases from V and 0 bases from J; junction bases left unmatched: 5. The CDR3 sequence is CASSPPDRFSSGNTIYF. Here the CDR3 DNA reads TGTGCCAGCTCACCACCGGACAGGTTCAGCTCTGGAAACACCATATATTTT. The variable domain in full, with the rest retrieved from reference TRBV18 and TRBJ1-3, is NAGVMQNPRHLVRRRGQEARLRCSPMKGHSHVYWYRQLPEEGLKFMVYLQKENIIDESGMPKERFSAEFPKEGPSILRIQQVVRGDSAAYFCASSPPDRFSSGNTIYFGEGSWLTVV.

The V and J genes are TRBV19 and TRBJ2-2; 9 nucleotides align to TRBD1. CDR1 LNHDA and CDR2 SQIVND come from the germline V gene (reference sequence). V lost 5 bases to trimming and J lost 4 bases; unmatched junction nucleotides: 5. This CDR3 has 15 amino acids. CDR3 nucleotides: TGTGCCAGTAGTCCCGGGACAGGGAGCACCGGGGAGCTGTTTTTT. This encodes CASSPGTGSTGELFF.

This clone turned up a few times. The chain has TRBV19 and TRBJ1-2; no firm D call. The CDR3 has 13 amino acids. Trimming took off 5 bases at V and 4 bases at J, with 11 bases between the two ends. Germline lookup yields CDR1 LNHDA and CDR2 SQIVND (reference sequence). The CDR3 DNA reads as TGTGCCAGTAGTTCGGCGGAGCGCTATGGCTACACCTTC. As protein: CASSSAERYGYTF.

The chain uses TRBV13 and TRBJ2-2, with 8 bases matching TRBD1. This CDR3 has 17 residues. The V and J ends lost 3 bases and 0 bases, in that order; junction bases with no gene match: 6. Germline V lookup: CDR1 PRHDT, CDR2 FYEKMQ (reference sequence). The CDR3 loop reads CASSFQLTGANTGELFF. CDR3 DNA: TGTGCCAGCAGCTTCCAATTGACAGGGGCGAACACCGGGGAGCTGTTTTTT.

This chain uses TRBV30 with TRBJ1-6, with 7 positions matching TRBD1. CDR1 is GTSNPN and CDR2 is SVGIG in the germline V gene (reference sequence). The CDR3 runs 15 residues. After removal of 5 bases from V and 4 bases from J, the junction contained 8 bases not matched to a gene. CDR3 nucleotides: TGTGCCTGGGTGCTTGGGACAGCTTATAATTCACCCCTCCACTTT. Amino acids: CAWVLGTAYNSPLHF.

The DNA of the CDR3 is TGTGCCAGCAAACCGCGGAGGAACACCGGGGAGCTGTTTTTT. It encodes CASKPRRNTGELFF. The chain carries TRBV6-5 and TRBJ2-2, with D unclear. Germline V gene data show CDR1 as MNHEY and CDR2 as SVGAGI. The V end was cut by 7 bases, the J end by 1 base, with 10 bases between. The CDR3 extends over 14 amino acids.

This clone was counted a few times. J is TRBJ2-7 and V is TRBV3-1 (or the pseudogene TRBV3-2); D remains ambiguous. Germline CDR1 reads LGHDT; CDR2 reads YNNKEL (reference sequence). Trimming left V 5 bases short and J 4 bases short, with 6 bases between. The CDR3 is 11 amino acids. The CDR3 nucleotides are TGTGCCAGCAGCAACCTATACGAGCAGTACTTC. Translating it yields CASSNLYEQYF.

This clone was seen once. The V and J genes are TRBV18 and TRBJ1-1, with 12 bases lining up with TRBD1. Trimming took 4 bases from V and 5 from J; bases not matched to a gene: 5. Germline V gives CDR1 KGHSH, CDR2 LQKENI. This CDR3 has 15 amino acids. The CDR3, as DNA: TGTGCCAGCTCACGGGACAGGGGGCAGGGGACTGAAGCTTTCTTT. As protein: CASSRDRGQGTEAFF.

This chain connects TRBV2 to TRBJ1-2; 7 nucleotides align to TRBD1. CDR1 and CDR2 from the germline V gene are SNHLY and FYNNEI. The CDR3 loop spans 12 amino acids. J lost 7 bases, V lost 6 bases, and 5 bases had no gene match. The CDR3 DNA sequence: TGTGCCAGCAGCGACGACAGGGCTGGCTACACCTTC. Its translation is CASSDDRAGYTF.

The chain combines TRBV28 with TRBJ1-2, with D possibly TRBD1 on 5 matching bases. CDR3 length: 16 amino acids. The V gene lost 5 bases and the J gene lost 1 base, with 17 bases spanning the gap. Germline assignment: CDR1 MDHEN and CDR2 SYDVKM. The CDR3 loop reads CASSPRDSSINYGYTF. CDR3 coding DNA: TGTGCCAGCAGTCCGCGAGACAGTTCGATTAACTATGGCTACACCTTC.

This rearrangement joins TRBV6-1 to TRBJ2-1; 9 bases line up with TRBD2. CDR1 is MNHNS, CDR2 SASEGT, per germline. This CDR3 is built from 16 residues. J gave up 3 bases and V 2 bases, and 5 bases lay outside the gene matches. The CDR3 spells CASSENPSGNYNEQFF. CDR3 in DNA: TGTGCCAGCAGTGAAAATCCTAGCGGGAACTACAATGAGCAGTTCTTC.

V and J are TRBV12-1 and TRBJ1-2; the table's TRBD1 call for D was not verified on the DNA. TRBV12-1 is described as a pseudogene. This CDR3 is 14 amino acids long. CDR3 protein: CASRQGQGNYGYTF. CDR3 DNA sequence: TGTGCCAGCAGGCAGGGACAGGGAAACTATGGCTACACCTTC.

V usage is TRBV5-3 and J usage is TRBJ1-2; 8 nucleotides line up with TRBD1. TRBV5-3 is an ORF, with its function uncertain. The junction had 15 bases not matched to a gene; V was cut back by 4 bases and J by 1 base. There are 18 residues in the CDR3. The CDR3 reads CARSRTWTGLSINYGYTF. The CDR3 DNA reads as TGTGCCAGAAGCCGTACTTGGACAGGGCTATCCATTAACTATGGCTACACCTTC.